The 13 T cell receptor beta chains given below trace back to one sample, sequenced in a study of blood T cell repertoires in COVID-19 (dated by TCRdb to between 2020 and 2021). Receptor amplification or capture employed the immunoSEQ multiplex PCR assay. This immuneACCESS table, as held by TCRdb, lists in-frame sequences with V and J called but not all clones. Of the missing ones, under half trace to an unresolved V gene in checked studies; the others have no known cause. The sample has 180,000 or so clones on record, 75% to 90% of them singletons. In total, the top ten clones hold more than 2.5% of the sample. The source material was peripheral blood. Receptor source: a man aged 60 to 69 with acute or convalescent COVID-19.

The genes are TRBV5-1 and TRBJ2-6; 10 bases map to TRBD2. CDR1 and CDR2 (germline): SGHRS, YFSETQ. With 2 bases clipped from V and 0 bases from J, the junction kept 5 bases outside the gene matches. This CDR3 is built from 18 residues. The CDR3 is CASSLWTSGVSGANVLTF. CDR3 nucleotide sequence: TGCGCCAGCAGCTTATGGACTAGCGGAGTCTCTGGGGCCAACGTCCTGACTTTC.

The chain has TRBV19 and TRBJ1-2, with unresolved D. The CDR3 consists of 14 residues. Germline V lookup: CDR1 LNHDA, CDR2 SQIVND (reference sequence). V lost 2 bases, J lost 2 bases, and 9 bases lay in between. CDR3 coding DNA: TGTGCCAGTAGTATACGGCAGGCGAACTATGGCTACACCTTC. Protein: CASSIRQANYGYTF.

V is TRBV4-2 and J is TRBJ1-6, with 8 bases lining up with TRBD1. Unmatched junction bases numbered 4, after V lost 1 base and J lost 5 bases. Germline CDR1 reads LGHNA; CDR2 reads YNFKEQ. This CDR3 spans 16 amino acids. In DNA form, the CDR3 reads TGTGCCAGCAGCCAAGGCCGGGACAGGAATAATTCACCCCTCCACTTT. Its translation is CASSQGRDRNNSPLHF.

This chain links TRBV18 with TRBJ1-3; the D gene is possibly TRBD1 (5 bases). This CDR3 region has 14 residues. Trimming left V 8 bases short and J 6 bases short, with 17 bases between. Germline V gene sequence: CDR1 KGHSH, CDR2 LQKENI. The DNA for the CDR3 is TGTGCCAGCCGCCTCCAGGGACTAGAAAACACCATATATTTT. Translating gives CASRLQGLENTIYF.

This clone was seen only a few times. V usage is TRBV5-1 and J usage is TRBJ2-5; no definite D call. The CDR3 has 14 amino acids. CDR1 and CDR2 from the germline V gene are SGHRS and YFSETQ. Trimming cost V 4 bases and J 3 bases, with 13 bases left between them. CDR3 residues: CASSVTGSEETQYF. The CDR3 DNA reads TGCGCCAGCAGCGTAACCGGGTCTGAAGAGACCCAGTACTTC.

V usage is TRBV27 and J usage is TRBJ2-7; 9 bases are shared with TRBD2. The CDR3 runs 16 residues. Germline CDR1 and CDR2: MNHEY and SMNVEV (reference sequence). V lost 3 bases and J lost 2; bases outside the gene matches: 8. The CDR3 bases are TGTGCCAGCAGTTTTACTGCGGGAGGGCAACCCTACGAGCAGTACTTC. Translation gives CASSFTAGGQPYEQYF.

The CDR3 loop is CASSTKTPRGDNEQFF. CDR3 in DNA: TGCGCCAGCAGCACAAAGACCCCCAGAGGCGACAATGAGCAGTTCTTC. The chain has TRBV4-3 and TRBJ2-1; no firm D call. This CDR3 has 16 residues. The germline V gene has CDR1 LGHNA and CDR2 YSLEER. Trimming shortened V by 5 bases and J by 5 bases, and 19 bases separated the two germline ends.

The chain combines TRBV12-5 with TRBJ1-4, with D possibly being TRBD1 (5 bases). Germline-derived CDR1 and CDR2 are LGHNT and FRNRAP. The CDR3 runs 13 residues. With 7 bases removed from V and 8 bases from J, the gap between germline ends came to 14 bases. The CDR3 coding sequence is TGTGCTAGTGCCCCGGGCCCAGGGGAAAAACTGTTTTTT. This codes for CASAPGPGEKLFF.

The chain has TRBV9 and TRBJ2-2; 7 nucleotides match TRBD2. Trimming cost V 4 bases and J 0 bases; bases outside gene matches: 6. Germline CDR1 and CDR2: SGDLS and YYNGEE. This CDR3 is built from 16 residues. The DNA of the CDR3 is TGTGCCAGCAGCCCTCGACTAGCACCGAACACCGGGGAGCTGTTTTTT. As protein: CASSPRLAPNTGELFF.

The chain uses TRBV7-2 and TRBJ1-4; D remains unclear. V was shortened by 7 bases and J by 2 bases, with 14 bases between the two germline ends. The CDR3 has 15 amino acids. CDR1 is SGHTA, CDR2 FQGNSA, per germline. The CDR3: CASTRSRGTNEKLFF. CDR3 DNA: TGTGCCAGCACTCGAAGCCGAGGGACTAATGAAAAACTGTTTTTT.

The chain is built from TRBV30 and TRBJ1-5; D uncertain. CDR3 length equals 14 residues. With 2 bases removed from V and 0 bases from J, the gap between germline ends came to 8 bases. Germline CDR1 and CDR2: GTSNPN and SVGIG (reference sequence). In DNA, the CDR3 is TGTGCCTGGAGTAGACTGTTTAGCAATCAGCCCCAGCATTTT. Amino acids: CAWSRLFSNQPQHF.

V and J are TRBV18 and TRBJ2-1; 9 positions agree with TRBD1. V lost 4 bases to trimming and J lost 2 bases; unmatched junction nucleotides: 3. Germline values: CDR1 KGHSH, CDR2 LQKENI. The CDR3 spans 15 residues. CDR3 loop: CASSLGQGTYNEQFF. CDR3 DNA sequence: TGTGCCAGCTCACTGGGACAGGGCACCTACAATGAGCAGTTCTTC.

This clone appeared once. Within the sample, other DNA sequences also encode this same CDR3. The rearrangement joins TRBV5-1 to TRBJ2-3; maybe TRBD1 (5 bases). The CDR3 consists of 14 residues. The V gene's germline CDR1 is SGHRS and CDR2 YFSETQ. V was clipped by 0 bases and J by 3 bases, with 8 bases between them. CDR3 loop: CASSLAQGTDTQYF. CDR3 DNA: TGCGCCAGCAGCTTGGCCCAGGGAACAGATACGCAGTATTTT.